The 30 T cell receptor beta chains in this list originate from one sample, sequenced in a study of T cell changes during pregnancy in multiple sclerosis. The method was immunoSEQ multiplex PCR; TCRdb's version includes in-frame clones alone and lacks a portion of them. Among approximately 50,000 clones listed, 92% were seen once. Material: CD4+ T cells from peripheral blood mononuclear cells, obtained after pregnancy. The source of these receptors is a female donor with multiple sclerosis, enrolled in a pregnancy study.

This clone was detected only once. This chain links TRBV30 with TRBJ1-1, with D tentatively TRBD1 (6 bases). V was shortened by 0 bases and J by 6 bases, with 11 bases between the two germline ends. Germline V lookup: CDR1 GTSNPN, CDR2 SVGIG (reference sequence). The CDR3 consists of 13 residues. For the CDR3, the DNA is TGTGCCTGGAGTGTCCTCAGGGGCGCTGAAGCTTTCTTT. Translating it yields CAWSVLRGAEAFF.

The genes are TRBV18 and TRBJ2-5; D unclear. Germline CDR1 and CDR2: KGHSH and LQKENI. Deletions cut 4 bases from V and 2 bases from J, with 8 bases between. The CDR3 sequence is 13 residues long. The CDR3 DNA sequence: TGTGCCAGCTCACAGTCCGGGCAAGAGACCCAGTACTTC. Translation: CASSQSGQETQYF. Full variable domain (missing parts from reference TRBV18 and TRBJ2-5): NAGVMQNPRHLVRRRGQEARLRCSPMKGHSHVYWYRQLPEEGLKFMVYLQKENIIDESGMPKERFSAEFPKEGPSILRIQQVVRGDSAAYFCASSQSGQETQYFGPGTRLLVL.

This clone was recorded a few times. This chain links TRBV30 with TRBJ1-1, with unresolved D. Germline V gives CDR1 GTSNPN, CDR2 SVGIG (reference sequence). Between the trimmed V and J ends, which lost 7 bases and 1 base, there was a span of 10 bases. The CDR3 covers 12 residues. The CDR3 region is CAFLAWNTEAFF. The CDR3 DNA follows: TGTGCCTTCCTCGCGTGGAACACTGAAGCTTTCTTT.

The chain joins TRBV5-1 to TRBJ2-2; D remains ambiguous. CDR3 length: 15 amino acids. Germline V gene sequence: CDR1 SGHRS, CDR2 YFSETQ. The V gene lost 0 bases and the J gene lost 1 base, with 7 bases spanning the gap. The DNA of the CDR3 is TGCGCCAGCAGCTTGGACCAGTGGAACACCGGGGAGCTGTTTTTT. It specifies CASSLDQWNTGELFF.

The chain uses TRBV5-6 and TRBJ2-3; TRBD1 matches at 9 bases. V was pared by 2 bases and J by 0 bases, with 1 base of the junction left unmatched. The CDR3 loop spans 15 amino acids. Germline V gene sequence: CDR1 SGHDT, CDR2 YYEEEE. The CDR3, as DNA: TGTGCCAGCAGCTTTGGACAGGGGAGCACAGATACGCAGTATTTT. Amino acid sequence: CASSFGQGSTDTQYF.

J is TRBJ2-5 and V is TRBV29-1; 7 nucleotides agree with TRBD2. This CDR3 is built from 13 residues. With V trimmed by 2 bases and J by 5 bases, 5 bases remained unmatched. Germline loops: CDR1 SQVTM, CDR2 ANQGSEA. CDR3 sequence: CSVELLGGETQYF. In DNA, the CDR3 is TGCAGCGTTGAACTACTCGGGGGGGAGACCCAGTACTTC.

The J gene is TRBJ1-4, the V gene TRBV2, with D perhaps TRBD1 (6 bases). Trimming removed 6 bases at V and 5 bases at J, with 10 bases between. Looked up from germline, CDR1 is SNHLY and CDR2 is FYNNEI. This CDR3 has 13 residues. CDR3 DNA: TGTGCCAGCAGACGACAGGAGAATGAAAAACTGTTTTTT. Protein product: CASRRQENEKLFF.

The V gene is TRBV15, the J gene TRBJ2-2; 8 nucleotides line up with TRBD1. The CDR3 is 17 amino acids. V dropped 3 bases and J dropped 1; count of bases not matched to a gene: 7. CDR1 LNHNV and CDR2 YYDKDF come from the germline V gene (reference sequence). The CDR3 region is CATSSPGDRRNTGELFF. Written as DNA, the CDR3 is TGTGCCACCAGCAGCCCGGGGGACAGGAGGAACACCGGGGAGCTGTTTTTT.

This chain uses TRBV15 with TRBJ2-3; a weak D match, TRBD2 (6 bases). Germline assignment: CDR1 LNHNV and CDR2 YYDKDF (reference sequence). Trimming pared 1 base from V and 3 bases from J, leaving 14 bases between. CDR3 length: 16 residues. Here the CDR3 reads CATSRGGGIGTDTQYF. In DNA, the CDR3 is TGTGCCACCAGCAGAGGAGGCGGGATAGGTACAGATACGCAGTATTTT.

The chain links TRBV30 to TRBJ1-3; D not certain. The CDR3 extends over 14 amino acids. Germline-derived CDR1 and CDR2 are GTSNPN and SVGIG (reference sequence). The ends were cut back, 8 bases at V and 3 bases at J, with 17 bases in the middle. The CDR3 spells CAGNLPGLGNTIYF. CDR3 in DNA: TGTGCCGGGAACCTCCCGGGTCTTGGAAACACCATATATTTT. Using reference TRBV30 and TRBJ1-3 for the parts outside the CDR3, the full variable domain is SQTIHQWPATLVQPVGSPLSLECTVEGTSNPNLYWYRQAAGRGLQLLFYSVGIGQISSEVPQNLSASRPQDRQFILSSKKLLLSDSGFYLCAGNLPGLGNTIYFGEGSWLTVV.

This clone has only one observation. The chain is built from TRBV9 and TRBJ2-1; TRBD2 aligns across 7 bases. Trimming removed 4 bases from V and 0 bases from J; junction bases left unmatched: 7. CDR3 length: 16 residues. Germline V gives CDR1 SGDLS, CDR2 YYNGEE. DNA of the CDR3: TGTGCCAGCAGCTATACTAGCGATTACTCCTACAATGAGCAGTTCTTC. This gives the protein CASSYTSDYSYNEQFF. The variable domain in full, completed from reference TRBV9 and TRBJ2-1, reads DSGVTQTPKHLITATGQRVTLRCSPRSGDLSVYWYQQSLDQGLQFLIQYYNGEERAKGNILERFSAQQFPDLHSELNLSSLELGDSALYFCASSYTSDYSYNEQFFGPGTRLTVL.

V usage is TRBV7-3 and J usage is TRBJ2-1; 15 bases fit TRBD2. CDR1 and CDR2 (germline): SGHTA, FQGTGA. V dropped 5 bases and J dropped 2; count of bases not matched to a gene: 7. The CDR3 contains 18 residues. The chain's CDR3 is CASSPRTSGRAAYNEQFF. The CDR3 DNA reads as TGTGCCAGCAGCCCTCGGACTAGCGGGAGGGCGGCCTACAATGAGCAGTTCTTC. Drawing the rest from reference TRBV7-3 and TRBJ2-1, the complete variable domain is GAGVSQTPSNKVTEKGKYVELRCDPISGHTALYWYRQSLGQGPEFLIYFQGTGAADDSGLPNDRFFAVRPEGSVSTLKIQRTERGDSAVYLCASSPRTSGRAAYNEQFFGPGTRLTVL.

CDR3 nucleotides: TGCGCCAGCAGCTTGGGGGCTAGGGGCAATGAGCAGTTCTTC. Translation: CASSLGARGNEQFF. The chain carries TRBV5-1 and TRBJ2-1; maybe TRBD1 (5 bases). V lost 0 bases, J lost 6 bases, and 10 bases lay in between. The CDR3 contains 14 residues. The V gene's germline CDR1 is SGHRS and CDR2 YFSETQ.

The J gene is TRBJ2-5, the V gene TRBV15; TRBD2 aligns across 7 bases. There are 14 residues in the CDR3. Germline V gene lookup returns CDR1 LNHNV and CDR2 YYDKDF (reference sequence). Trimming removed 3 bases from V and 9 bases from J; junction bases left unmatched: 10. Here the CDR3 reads CATSRGARDYSQYF. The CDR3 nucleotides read TGTGCCACCAGCAGGGGAGCTCGGGACTATTCCCAGTACTTC.

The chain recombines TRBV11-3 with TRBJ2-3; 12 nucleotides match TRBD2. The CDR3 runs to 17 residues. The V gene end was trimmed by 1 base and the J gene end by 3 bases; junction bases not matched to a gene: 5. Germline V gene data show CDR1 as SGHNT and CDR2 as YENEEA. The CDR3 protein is CASSLGKTSGSTDTQYF. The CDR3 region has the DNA TGTGCCAGCAGCTTAGGAAAGACTAGCGGGAGTACAGATACGCAGTATTTT.

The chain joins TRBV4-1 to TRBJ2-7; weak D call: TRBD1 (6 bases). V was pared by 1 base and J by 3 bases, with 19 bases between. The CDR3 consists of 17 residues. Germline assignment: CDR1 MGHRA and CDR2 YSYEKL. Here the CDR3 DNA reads TGCGCCAGCAGCCAAGGCCGCCCGGACAGTACCTTCTACGAGCAGTACTTC. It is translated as CASSQGRPDSTFYEQYF.

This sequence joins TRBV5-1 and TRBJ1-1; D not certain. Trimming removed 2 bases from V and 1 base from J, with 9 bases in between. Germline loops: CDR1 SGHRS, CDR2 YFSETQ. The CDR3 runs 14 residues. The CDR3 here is CASSFLTSNTEAFF. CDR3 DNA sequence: TGCGCCAGCAGCTTTCTGACATCGAACACTGAAGCTTTCTTT. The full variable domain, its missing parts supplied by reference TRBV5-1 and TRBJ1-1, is KAGVTQTPRYLIKTRGQQVTLSCSPISGHRSVSWYQQTPGQGLQFLFEYFSETQRNKGNFPGRFSGRQFSNSRSEMNVSTLELGDSALYLCASSFLTSNTEAFFGQGTRLTVV.

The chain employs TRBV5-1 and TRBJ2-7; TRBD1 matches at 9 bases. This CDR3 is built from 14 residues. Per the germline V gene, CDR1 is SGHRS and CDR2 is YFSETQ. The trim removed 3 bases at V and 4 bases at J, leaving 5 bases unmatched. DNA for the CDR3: TGCGCCAGCAGCTCGGGACAGGGCGGGTACGAGCAGTACTTC. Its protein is CASSSGQGGYEQYF.

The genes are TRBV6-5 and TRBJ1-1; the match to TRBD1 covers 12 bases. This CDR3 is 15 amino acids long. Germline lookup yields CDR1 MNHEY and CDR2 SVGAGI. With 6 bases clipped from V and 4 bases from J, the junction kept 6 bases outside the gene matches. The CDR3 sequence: CASSRGDRGRTEAFF. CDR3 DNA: TGTGCCAGCAGCCGCGGGGACAGGGGGCGCACTGAAGCTTTCTTT.

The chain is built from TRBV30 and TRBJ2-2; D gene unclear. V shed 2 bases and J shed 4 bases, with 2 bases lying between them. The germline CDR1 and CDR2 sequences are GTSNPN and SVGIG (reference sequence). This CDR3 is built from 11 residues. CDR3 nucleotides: TGTGCCTGGAGTCGCACCGGGGAGCTGTTTTTT. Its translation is CAWSRTGELFF. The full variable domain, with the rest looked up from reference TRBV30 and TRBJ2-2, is SQTIHQWPATLVQPVGSPLSLECTVEGTSNPNLYWYRQAAGRGLQLLFYSVGIGQISSEVPQNLSASRPQDRQFILSSKKLLLSDSGFYLCAWSRTGELFFGEGSRLTVL.

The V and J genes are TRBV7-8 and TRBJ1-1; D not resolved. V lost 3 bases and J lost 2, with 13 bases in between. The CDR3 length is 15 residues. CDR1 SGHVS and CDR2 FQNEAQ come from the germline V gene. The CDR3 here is CASSFHRIINTEAFF. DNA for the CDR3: TGTGCCAGCAGCTTCCACAGAATTATAAACACTGAAGCTTTCTTT.

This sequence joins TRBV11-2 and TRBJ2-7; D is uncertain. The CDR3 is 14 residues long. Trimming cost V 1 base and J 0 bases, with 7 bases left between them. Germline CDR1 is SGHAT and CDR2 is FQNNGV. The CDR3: CASSLGYSSYEQYF. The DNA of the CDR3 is TGTGCCAGCAGCTTAGGGTACAGCTCCTACGAGCAGTACTTC.

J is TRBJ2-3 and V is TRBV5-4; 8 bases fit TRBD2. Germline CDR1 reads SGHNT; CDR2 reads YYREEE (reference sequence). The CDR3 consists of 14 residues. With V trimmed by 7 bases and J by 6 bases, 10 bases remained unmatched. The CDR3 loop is CASGREGPGDTQYF. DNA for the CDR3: TGTGCCAGCGGTCGGGAGGGTCCGGGCGATACGCAGTATTTT.

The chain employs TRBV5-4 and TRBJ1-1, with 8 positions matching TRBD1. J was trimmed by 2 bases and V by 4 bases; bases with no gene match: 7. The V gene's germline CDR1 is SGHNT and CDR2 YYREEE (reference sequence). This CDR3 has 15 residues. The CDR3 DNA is TGTGCCAGCAGCCCCCAGACAGGGGATAACACTGAAGCTTTCTTT. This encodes CASSPQTGDNTEAFF.

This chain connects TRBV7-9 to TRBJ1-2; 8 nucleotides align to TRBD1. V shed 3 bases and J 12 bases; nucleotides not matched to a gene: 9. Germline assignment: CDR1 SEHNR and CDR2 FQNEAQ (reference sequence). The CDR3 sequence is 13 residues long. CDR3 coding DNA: TGTGCCAGCAGCTTTGGCACAGGGGGGACGGACACCTTC. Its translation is CASSFGTGGTDTF.

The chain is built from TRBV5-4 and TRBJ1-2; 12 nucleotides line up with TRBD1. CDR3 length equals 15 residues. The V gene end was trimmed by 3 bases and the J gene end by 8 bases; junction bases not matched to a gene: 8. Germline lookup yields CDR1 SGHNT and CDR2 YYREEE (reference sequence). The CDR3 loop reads CASSSPGTGGAGYTF. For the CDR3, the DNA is TGTGCCAGCAGCTCACCCGGGACAGGGGGCGCAGGCTACACCTTC.

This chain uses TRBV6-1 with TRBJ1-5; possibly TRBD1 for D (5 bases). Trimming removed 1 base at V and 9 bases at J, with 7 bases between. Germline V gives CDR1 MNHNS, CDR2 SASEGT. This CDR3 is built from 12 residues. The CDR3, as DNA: TGTGCCAGCAGTGAAGGGAGGGGGCCCCAGCATTTT. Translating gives CASSEGRGPQHF.

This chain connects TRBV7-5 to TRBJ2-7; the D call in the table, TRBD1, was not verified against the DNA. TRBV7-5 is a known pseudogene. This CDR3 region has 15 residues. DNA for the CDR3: TGTGTCAGAAAATCGACGGGACAGGGTGGCGACGAGCAGTACTTC. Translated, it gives CVRKSTGQGGDEQYF.

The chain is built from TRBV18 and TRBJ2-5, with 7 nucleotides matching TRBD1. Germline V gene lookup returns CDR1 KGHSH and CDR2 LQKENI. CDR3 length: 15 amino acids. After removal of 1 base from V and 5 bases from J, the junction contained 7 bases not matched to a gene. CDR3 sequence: CASSPRDSPGETQYF. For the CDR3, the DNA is TGTGCCAGCTCACCACGGGACAGCCCCGGGGAGACCCAGTACTTC.

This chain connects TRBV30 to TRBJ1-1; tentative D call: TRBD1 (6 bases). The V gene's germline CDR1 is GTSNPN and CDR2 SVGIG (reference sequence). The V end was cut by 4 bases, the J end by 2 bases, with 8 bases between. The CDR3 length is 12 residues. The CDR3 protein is CAWIQGNTEAFF. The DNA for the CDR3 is TGTGCCTGGATACAGGGCAACACTGAAGCTTTCTTT.